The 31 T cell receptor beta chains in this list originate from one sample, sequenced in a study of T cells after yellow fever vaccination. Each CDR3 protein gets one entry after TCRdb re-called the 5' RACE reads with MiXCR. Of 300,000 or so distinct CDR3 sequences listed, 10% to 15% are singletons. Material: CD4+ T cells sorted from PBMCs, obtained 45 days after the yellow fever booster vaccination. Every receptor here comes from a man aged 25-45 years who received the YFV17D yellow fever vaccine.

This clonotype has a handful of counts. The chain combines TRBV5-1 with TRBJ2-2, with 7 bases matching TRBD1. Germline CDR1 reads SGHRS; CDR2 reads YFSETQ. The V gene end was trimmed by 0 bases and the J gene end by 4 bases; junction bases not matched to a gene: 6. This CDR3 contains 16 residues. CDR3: CASSLAKGQTTGELFF. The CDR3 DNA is TGCGCCAGCAGCTTGGCCAAGGGACAGACCACCGGGGAGCTGTTTTTT.

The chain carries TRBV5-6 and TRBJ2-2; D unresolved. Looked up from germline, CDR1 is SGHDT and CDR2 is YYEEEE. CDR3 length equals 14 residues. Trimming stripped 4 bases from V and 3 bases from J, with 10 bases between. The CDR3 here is CASSTDGYTGELFF. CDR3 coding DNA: TGTGCCAGCAGCACGGATGGGTACACCGGGGAGCTGTTTTTT.

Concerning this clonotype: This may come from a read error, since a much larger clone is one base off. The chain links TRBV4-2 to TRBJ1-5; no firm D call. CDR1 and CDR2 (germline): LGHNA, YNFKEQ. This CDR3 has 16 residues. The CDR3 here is CASSEEPGVGNQPQHF. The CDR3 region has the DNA TGTGCCAGCAGCGAAGAACCCGGGGTGGGCAATCAGCCCCAGCATTTT.

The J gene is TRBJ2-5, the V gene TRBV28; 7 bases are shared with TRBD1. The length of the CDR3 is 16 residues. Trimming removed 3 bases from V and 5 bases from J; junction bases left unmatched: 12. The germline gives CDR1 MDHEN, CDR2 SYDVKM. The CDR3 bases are TGTGCCAGCAGTTTCTCCGGGACAGCATCAAAGGAGACCCAGTACTTC. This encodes CASSFSGTASKETQYF.

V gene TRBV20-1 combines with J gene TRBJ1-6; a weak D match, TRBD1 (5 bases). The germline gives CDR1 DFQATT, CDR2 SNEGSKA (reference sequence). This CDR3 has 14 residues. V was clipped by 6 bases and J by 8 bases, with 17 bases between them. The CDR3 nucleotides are TGCAGTGCGCCGGGACGAGCGGATTATTCACCCCTCCACTTT. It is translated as CSAPGRADYSPLHF.

The CDR3 DNA reads TGTGCCATCAGTGAGTCGACTCAGACCCAGTACTTC. Translating it yields CAISESTQTQYF. This chain joins TRBV10-3 and TRBJ2-5; the D is unclear. Germline loops: CDR1 ENHRY, CDR2 SYGVKD. The CDR3 length is 12 residues. The germline V and J ends were trimmed by 0 bases and 6 bases, with 5 bases remaining between them.

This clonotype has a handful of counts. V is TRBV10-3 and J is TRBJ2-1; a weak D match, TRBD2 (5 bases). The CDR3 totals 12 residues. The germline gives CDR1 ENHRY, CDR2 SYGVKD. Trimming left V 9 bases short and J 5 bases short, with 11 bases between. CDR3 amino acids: CAIKGADNEQFF. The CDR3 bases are TGTGCCATTAAGGGAGCGGACAATGAGCAGTTCTTC.

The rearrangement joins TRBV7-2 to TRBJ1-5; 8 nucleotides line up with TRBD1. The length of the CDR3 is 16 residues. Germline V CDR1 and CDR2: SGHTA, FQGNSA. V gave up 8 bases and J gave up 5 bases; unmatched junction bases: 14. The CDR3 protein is CASATGGGLLHQPQHF. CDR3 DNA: TGTGCCAGCGCAACAGGGGGGGGACTCCTCCATCAGCCCCAGCATTTT.

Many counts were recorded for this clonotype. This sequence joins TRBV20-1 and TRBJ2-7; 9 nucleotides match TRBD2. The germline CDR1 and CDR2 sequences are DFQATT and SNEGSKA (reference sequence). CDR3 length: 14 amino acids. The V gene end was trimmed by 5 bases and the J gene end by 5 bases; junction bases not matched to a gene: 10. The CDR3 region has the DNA TGCAGTGCTCCGCTTGCTAGCGGGAACAACGAGCAGTACTTC. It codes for CSAPLASGNNEQYF.

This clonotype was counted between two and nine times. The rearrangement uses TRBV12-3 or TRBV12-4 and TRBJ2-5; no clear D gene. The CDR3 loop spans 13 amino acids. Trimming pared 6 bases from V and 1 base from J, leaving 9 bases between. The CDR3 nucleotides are TGTGCCAGCAGCTCTCAGGTCCAAGAGACCCAGTACTTC. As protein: CASSSQVQETQYF.

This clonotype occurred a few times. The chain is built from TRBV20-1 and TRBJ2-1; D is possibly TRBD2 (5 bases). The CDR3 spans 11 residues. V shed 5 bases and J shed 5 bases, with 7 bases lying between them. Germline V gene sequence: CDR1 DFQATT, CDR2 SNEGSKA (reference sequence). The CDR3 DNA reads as TGCAGTGCTGTCGGGGACAATGAGCAGTTCTTC. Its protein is CSAVGDNEQFF.

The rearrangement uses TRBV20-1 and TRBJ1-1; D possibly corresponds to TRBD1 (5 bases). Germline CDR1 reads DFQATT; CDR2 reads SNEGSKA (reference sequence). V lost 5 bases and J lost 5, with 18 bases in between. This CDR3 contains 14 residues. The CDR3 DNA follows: TGCAGTGCTTGGGTGAGAGGGGTCAGGACTGAAGCTTTCTTT. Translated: CSAWVRGVRTEAFF.

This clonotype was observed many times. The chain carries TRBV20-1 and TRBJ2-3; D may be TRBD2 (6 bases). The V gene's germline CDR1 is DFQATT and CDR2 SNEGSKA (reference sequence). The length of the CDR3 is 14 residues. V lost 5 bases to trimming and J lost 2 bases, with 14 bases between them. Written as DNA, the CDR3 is TGCAGTGCTTTACGCGGGACCACCACAGATACGCAGTATTTT. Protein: CSALRGTTTDTQYF.

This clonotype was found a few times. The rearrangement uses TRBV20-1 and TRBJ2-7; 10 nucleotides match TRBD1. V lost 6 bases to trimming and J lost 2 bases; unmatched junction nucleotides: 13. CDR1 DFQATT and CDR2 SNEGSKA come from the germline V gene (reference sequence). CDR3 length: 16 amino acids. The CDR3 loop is CSAADRGSFSPYEQYF. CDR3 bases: TGCAGTGCCGCGGACAGGGGGAGTTTCAGTCCCTACGAGCAGTACTTC.

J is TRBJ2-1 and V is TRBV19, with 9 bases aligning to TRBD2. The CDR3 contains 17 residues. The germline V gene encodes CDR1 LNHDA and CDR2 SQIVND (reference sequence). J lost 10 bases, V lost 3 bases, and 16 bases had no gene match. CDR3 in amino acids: CASSIMQSETSGLEQFF. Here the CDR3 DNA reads TGTGCCAGTAGTATTATGCAGTCCGAGACTAGCGGACTGGAGCAGTTCTTC.

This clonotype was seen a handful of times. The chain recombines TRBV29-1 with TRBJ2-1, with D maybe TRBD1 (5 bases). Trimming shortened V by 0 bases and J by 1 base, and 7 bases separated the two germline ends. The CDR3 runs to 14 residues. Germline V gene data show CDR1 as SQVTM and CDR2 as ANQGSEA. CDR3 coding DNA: TGCAGCGTTGAAGACCAGGGTTCCTACAATGAGCAGTTCTTC. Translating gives CSVEDQGSYNEQFF.

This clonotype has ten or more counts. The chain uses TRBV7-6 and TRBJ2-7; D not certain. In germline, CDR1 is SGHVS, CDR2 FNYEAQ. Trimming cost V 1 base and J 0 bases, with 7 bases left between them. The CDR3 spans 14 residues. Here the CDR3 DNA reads TGTGCCAGCAGCTTAGGAGATAGCTCCTACGAGCAGTACTTC. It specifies CASSLGDSSYEQYF.

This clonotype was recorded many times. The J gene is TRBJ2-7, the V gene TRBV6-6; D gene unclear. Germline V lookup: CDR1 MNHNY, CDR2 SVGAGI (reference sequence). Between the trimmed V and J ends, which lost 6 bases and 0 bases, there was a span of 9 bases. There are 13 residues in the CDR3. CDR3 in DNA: TGTGCCAGCAGCAAAGGGTTCTCCTACGAGCAGTACTTC. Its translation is CASSKGFSYEQYF.

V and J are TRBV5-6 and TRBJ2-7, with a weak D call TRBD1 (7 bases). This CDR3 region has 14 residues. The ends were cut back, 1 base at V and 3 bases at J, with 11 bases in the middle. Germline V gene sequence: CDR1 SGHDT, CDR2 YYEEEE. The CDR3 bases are TGTGCCAGCAGCTTGATCAGGGGGGACTACGAGCAGTACTTC. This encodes CASSLIRGDYEQYF.

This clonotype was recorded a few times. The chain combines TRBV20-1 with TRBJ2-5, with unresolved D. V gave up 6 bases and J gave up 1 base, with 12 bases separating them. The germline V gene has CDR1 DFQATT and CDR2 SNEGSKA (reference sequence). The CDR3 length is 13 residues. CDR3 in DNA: TGCAGTGCGGCCGATGGCTTCCAAGAGACCCAGTACTTC. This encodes CSAADGFQETQYF.

The CDR3: CASSSGQTNSPLHF. CDR3 coding DNA: TGTGCCAGCAGCTCGGGACAGACCAATTCACCCCTCCACTTT. The rearrangement uses TRBV2 and TRBJ1-6, with 7 bases that match TRBD1. Trimming took 6 bases from V and 7 from J; bases not matched to a gene: 6. Germline assignment: CDR1 SNHLY and CDR2 FYNNEI. The CDR3 loop spans 14 amino acids. Drawing the rest from reference TRBV2 and TRBJ1-6, the complete variable domain is EPEVTQTPSHQVTQMGQEVILRCVPISNHLYFYWYRQILGQKVEFLVSFYNNEISEKSEIFDDQFSVERPDGSNFTLKIRSTKLEDSAMYFCASSSGQTNSPLHFGNGTRLTVT.

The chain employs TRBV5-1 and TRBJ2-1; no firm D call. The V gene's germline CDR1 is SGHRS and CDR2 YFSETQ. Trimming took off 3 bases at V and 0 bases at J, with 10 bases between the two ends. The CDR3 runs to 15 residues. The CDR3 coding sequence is TGCGCCAGCAGCTGGAGCCCGAGCTCCTACAATGAGCAGTTCTTC. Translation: CASSWSPSSYNEQFF.

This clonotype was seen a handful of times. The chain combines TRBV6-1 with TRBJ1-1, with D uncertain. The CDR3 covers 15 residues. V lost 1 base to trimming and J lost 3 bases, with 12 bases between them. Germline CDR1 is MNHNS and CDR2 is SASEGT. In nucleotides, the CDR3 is TGTGCCAGCAGTGAAGGGGTCGCAGGATACACTGAAGCTTTCTTT. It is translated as CASSEGVAGYTEAFF.

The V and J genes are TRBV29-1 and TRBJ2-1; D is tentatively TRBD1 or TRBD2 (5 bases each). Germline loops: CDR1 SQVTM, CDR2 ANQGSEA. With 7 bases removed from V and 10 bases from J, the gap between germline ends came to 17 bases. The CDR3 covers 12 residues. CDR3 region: CSGGIGESEQFF. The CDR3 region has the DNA TGCAGCGGGGGGATAGGGGAAAGCGAGCAGTTCTTC.

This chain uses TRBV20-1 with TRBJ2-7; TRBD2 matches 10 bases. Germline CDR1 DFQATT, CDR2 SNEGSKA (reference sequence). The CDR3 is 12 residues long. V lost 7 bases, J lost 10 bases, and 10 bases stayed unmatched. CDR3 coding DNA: TGCAGTGTGACTAGCGGGTCCCTGGCCCAGTACTTC. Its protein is CSVTSGSLAQYF.

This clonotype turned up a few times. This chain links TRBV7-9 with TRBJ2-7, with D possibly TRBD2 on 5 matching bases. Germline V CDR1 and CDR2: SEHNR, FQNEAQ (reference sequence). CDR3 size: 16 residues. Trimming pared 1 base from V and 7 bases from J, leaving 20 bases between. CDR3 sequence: CASSLGGGAAYSEQYF. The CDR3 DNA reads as TGTGCCAGCAGCTTAGGGGGTGGAGCGGCCTACAGTGAGCAGTACTTC.

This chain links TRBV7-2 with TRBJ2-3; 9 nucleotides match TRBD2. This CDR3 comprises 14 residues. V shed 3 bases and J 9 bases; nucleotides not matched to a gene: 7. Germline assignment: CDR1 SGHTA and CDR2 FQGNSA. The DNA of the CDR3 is TGTGCCAGCAGCTTTAGCGGGGGTCTCGAGACGCAGTATTTT. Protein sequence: CASSFSGGLETQYF.

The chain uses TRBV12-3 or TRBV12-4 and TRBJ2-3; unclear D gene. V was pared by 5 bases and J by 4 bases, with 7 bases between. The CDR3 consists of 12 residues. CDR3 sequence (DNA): TGTGCCAGCAGTCCGGGTGCAGATACGCAGTATTTT. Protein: CASSPGADTQYF.

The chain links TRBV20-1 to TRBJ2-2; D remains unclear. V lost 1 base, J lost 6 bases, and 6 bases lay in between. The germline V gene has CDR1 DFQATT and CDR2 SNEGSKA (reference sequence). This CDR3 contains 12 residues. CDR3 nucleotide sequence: TGCAGTGCTAGAGGGCCACCCGGGGAGCTGTTTTTT. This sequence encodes CSARGPPGELFF.

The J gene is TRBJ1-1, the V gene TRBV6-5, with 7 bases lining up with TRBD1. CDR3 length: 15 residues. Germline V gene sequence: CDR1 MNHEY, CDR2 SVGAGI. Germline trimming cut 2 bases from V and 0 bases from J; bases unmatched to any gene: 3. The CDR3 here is CASSYTGTVNTEAFF. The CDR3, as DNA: TGTGCCAGCAGTTACACAGGGACAGTGAACACTGAAGCTTTCTTT.

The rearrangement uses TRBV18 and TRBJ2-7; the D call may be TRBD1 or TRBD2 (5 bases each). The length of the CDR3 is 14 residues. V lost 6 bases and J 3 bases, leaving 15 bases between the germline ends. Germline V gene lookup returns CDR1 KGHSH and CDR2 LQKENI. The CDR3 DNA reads TGTGCCAGCTCCCCCGGGGCTACTAACTACGAGCAGTACTTC. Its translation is CASSPGATNYEQYF.